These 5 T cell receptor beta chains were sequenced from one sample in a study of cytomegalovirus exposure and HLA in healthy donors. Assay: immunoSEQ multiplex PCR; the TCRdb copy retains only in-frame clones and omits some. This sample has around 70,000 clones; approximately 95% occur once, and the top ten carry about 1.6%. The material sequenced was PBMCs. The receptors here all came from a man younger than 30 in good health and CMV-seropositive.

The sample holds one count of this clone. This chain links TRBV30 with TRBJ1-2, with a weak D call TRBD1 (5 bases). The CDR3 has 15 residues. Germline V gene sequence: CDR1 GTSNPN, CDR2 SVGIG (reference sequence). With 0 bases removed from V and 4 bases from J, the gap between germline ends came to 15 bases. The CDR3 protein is CAWSVYMGGLYGYTF. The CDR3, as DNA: TGTGCCTGGAGTGTATATATGGGGGGACTCTATGGCTACACCTTC.

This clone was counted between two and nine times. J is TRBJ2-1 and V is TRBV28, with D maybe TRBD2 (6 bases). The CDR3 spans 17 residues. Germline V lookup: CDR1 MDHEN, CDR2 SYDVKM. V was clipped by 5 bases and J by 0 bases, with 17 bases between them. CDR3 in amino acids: CASSQLTSWSSYNEQFF. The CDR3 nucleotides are TGTGCCAGCAGTCAACTGACTAGTTGGTCCTCCTACAATGAGCAGTTCTTC.

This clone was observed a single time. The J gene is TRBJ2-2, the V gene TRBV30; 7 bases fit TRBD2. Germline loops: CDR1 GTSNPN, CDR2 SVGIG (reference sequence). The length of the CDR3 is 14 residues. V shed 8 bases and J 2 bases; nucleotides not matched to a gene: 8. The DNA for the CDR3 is TGTGCCCGCGCGGCTAGCGGTAACACCGGGGAGCTGTTTTTT. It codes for CARAASGNTGELFF.

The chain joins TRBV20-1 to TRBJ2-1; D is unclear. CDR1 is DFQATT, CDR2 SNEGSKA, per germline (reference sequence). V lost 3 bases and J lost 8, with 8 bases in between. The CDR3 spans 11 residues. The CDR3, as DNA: TGCAGTGCTAGCCGATCAGATGAGCAGTTCTTC. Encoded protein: CSASRSDEQFF.

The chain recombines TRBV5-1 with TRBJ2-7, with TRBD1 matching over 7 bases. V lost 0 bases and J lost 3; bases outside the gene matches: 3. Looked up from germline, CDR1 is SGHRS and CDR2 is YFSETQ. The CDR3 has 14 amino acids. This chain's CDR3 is CASSLGQGSYEQYF. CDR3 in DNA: TGCGCCAGCAGCTTGGGACAGGGAAGCTACGAGCAGTACTTC.